These 7 T cell receptor beta chains came from one sample sequenced in a study of glioma-infiltrating T cells after dendritic cell vaccination. Measured with immunoSEQ multiplex PCR; TCRdb has only the in-frame clones, and not every one. The sample lists approximately 90,000 clones; approximately 80% were seen once. The sample's time point: after dendritic cell vaccination, including at tumor progression/relapse. Sequenced here: blood, sampled after dendritic cell vaccination. The origin of the receptors is a human donor with glioblastoma.

This clone was observed once. The chain links TRBV25-1 to TRBJ1-1; D is unresolved. Trimming removed 3 bases from V and 8 bases from J, with 7 bases in between. Looked up from germline, CDR1 is MGHDK and CDR2 is SYGVNS. This CDR3 contains 11 residues. The DNA for the CDR3 is TGTGCCAGCAGTGACTTCCTCGAAGCTTTCTTT. Its translation is CASSDFLEAFF.

The chain couples TRBV19 to TRBJ2-2; D perhaps matches TRBD1 (5 bases). Trimming shortened V by 11 bases and J by 5 bases, and 15 bases separated the two germline ends. The CDR3 totals 13 residues. Germline CDR1 is LNHDA and CDR2 is SQIVND (reference sequence). The CDR3 coding sequence is TGTGCCGGGGCCGGGTACTGGACCGGGGAGCTGTTTTTT. It yields the protein CAGAGYWTGELFF.

The rearrangement links TRBV2 to TRBJ2-5, with a tentative D call TRBD1 (5 bases). Germline lookup yields CDR1 SNHLY and CDR2 FYNNEI. Between the trimmed V and J ends, which lost 7 bases and 1 base, there was a span of 7 bases. This CDR3 has 12 residues. The DNA of the CDR3 is TGTGCCAGCAATAGGGGCCAAGAGACCCAGTACTTC. Encoded protein: CASNRGQETQYF.

This chain uses TRBV19 with TRBJ2-2, with 7 bases lining up with TRBD1. The CDR3 length is 15 residues. Germline V gives CDR1 LNHDA, CDR2 SQIVND (reference sequence). Trimming removed 10 bases from V and 2 bases from J; junction bases left unmatched: 10. The CDR3 reads CATRWRQGNTGELFF. Written as DNA, the CDR3 is TGTGCCACCAGATGGCGACAGGGAAACACCGGGGAGCTGTTTTTT.

In this sample, this clone turned up a few times. V usage is TRBV7-8 and J usage is TRBJ2-1; D may be TRBD2 (6 bases). The ends were cut back, 5 bases at V and 3 bases at J, with 8 bases in the middle. Germline V gene lookup returns CDR1 SGHVS and CDR2 FQNEAQ. The CDR3 consists of 13 residues. The CDR3 loop reads CASSPGDYNEQFF. The CDR3 bases are TGTGCCAGCAGCCCGGGGGACTACAATGAGCAGTTCTTC.

J is TRBJ1-5 and V is TRBV18; possible D gene TRBD1, 6 bases. V was trimmed by 2 bases and J by 3 bases, leaving 11 bases between them. Looked up from germline, CDR1 is KGHSH and CDR2 is LQKENI. The CDR3 is 15 residues long. CDR3: CASSPAGQFNQPQHF. CDR3 DNA: TGTGCCAGCTCACCAGCCGGACAGTTCAATCAGCCCCAGCATTTT. The full variable domain, with the rest looked up from reference TRBV18 and TRBJ1-5, is NAGVMQNPRHLVRRRGQEARLRCSPMKGHSHVYWYRQLPEEGLKFMVYLQKENIIDESGMPKERFSAEFPKEGPSILRIQQVVRGDSAAYFCASSPAGQFNQPQHFGDGTRLSIL.

The V gene is TRBV5-1, the J gene TRBJ1-6; 8 nucleotides align to TRBD1. Germline values: CDR1 SGHRS, CDR2 YFSETQ. The length of the CDR3 is 18 residues. V was pared by 0 bases and J by 0 bases, with 5 bases of the junction left unmatched. The CDR3 sequence is CASSLEAGGNSYNSPLHF. The CDR3 bases are TGCGCCAGCAGCTTGGAAGCAGGGGGCAACTCCTATAATTCACCCCTCCACTTT.